Included here is one T cell receptor (beta chain) sequence, with context. The antigen remains unidentified. This specimen belongs to a study of graft-versus-host responses after intestinal transplantation. About the study: Isolated intestinal, liver-intestinal, or multivisceral transplants were what recipients had.

The germline V and J ends were trimmed by 4 bases and 0 bases, with 18 bases remaining between them. Germline CDR1 reads SGHDN; CDR2 reads FVKESK. The CDR3 runs 17 residues. The assay was immunoSEQ multiplex PCR, and TCRdb's table has in-frame clones only and misses some. The table lists almost 85,000 clones, roughly 89% of them singletons, with nearly 0.1% in the top ten. General study findings and limits: With peak circulating GvH clone levels came an association with early post-transplant HvG declines.

V and J are TRBV14 and TRBJ1-2; tentative D call: TRBD1 (5 bases). The sample consisted of unstimulated CD4+ T cells sorted from spleen or lymph node cells, taken before intestinal transplant. This clonotype was obtained from a human donor who received an intestinal transplant. The CDR3 here is CASSPIGRGPANYGYTF. DNA for the CDR3: TGTGCCAGCAGCCCCATTGGGAGGGGACCAGCTAACTATGGCTACACCTTC.